Detailed here is one T cell receptor beta chain. The antigen is unknown. The data were taken from a study of OX40 agonist ivuxolimab in advanced cancers. The study, taken as a whole, reports: Antigens targeted by the expanded peripheral T cells were not determined.

Germline lookup yields CDR1 MNHEY and CDR2 SVGAGI. The CDR3 is 12 amino acids. V lost 6 bases and J lost 12, with 17 bases in between. Assay: immunoSEQ multiplex PCR; the TCRdb copy retains only in-frame clones and omits some. The sample shows roughly 70,000 clones, 85% of them seen only once. The chain recombines TRBV6-5 with TRBJ1-2; D is unclear. Sequences were derived from CD4+ or CD8+ T cells sorted from blood, sampled in a trial of the OX40 agonist ivuxolimab. This receptor was obtained from an adult with an advanced solid tumor such as melanoma, head and neck, liver or kidney cancer. This chain's CDR3 is CASSPRIPTNTF. The CDR3 DNA follows: TGTGCCAGCAGCCCCCGAATCCCTACGAACACCTTC.